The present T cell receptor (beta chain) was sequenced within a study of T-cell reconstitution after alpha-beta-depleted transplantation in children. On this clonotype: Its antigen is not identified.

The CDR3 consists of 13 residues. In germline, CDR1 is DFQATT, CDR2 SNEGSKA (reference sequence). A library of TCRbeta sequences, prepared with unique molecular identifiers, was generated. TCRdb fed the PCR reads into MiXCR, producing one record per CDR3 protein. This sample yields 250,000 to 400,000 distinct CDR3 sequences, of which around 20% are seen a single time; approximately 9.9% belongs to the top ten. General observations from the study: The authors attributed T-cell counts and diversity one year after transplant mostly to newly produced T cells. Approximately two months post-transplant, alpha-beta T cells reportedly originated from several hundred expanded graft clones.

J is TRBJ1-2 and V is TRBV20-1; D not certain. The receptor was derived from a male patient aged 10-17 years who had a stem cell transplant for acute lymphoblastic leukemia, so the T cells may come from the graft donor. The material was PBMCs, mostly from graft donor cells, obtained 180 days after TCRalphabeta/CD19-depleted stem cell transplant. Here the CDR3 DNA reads TGCAGCCCTGCAGACCACTCCTTTTTTCGGTACACCTTC. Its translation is CSPADHSFFRYTF.